One sample yielded the 25 T cell receptor beta chains listed below, sequenced in a study of T cells in Graves' hyperthyroidism and ophthalmopathy. What was amplified from RNA transcripts were TCR beta CDR3 regions. HTBI primers were used for first-round RT-PCR of the TCR CDR3. TCRdb reprocessed the multiplex PCR reads with MiXCR, giving one entry per CDR3 protein. The repertoire holds more than 350,000 distinct CDR3 sequences, approximately 18% seen once, with around a third in the top ten. Sequenced material: blood. The receptor source for this set is a woman younger than 45 with Graves' hyperthyroidism that later progressed to Graves' ophthalmopathy.

At least ten counts were recorded for this clonotype. This sequence joins TRBV2 and TRBJ2-2; 10 bases line up with TRBD2. J lost 4 bases, V lost 6 bases, and 8 bases had no gene match. The CDR3 spans 16 residues. From germline, CDR1 is SNHLY and CDR2 FYNNEI. The CDR3 loop is CASRVGLAVSTGELFF. The CDR3 DNA reads TGTGCCAGCAGGGTTGGACTAGCGGTTTCCACCGGGGAGCTGTTTTTT.

This clonotype was recorded at least ten times. The chain recombines TRBV2 with TRBJ1-4; D may be TRBD1 (6 bases). The CDR3 runs to 14 residues. Trimming cost V 6 bases and J 4 bases, with 12 bases left between them. Germline assignment: CDR1 SNHLY and CDR2 FYNNEI. The CDR3 spells CASSLDSRNEKLFF. As DNA, the CDR3 is TGTGCCAGCAGCTTGGACAGTCGTAATGAAAAACTGTTTTTT. Complete variable domain (other parts from reference TRBV2 and TRBJ1-4): EPEVTQTPSHQVTQMGQEVILRCVPISNHLYFYWYRQILGQKVEFLVSFYNNEISEKSEIFDDQFSVERPDGSNFTLKIRSTKLEDSAMYFCASSLDSRNEKLFFGSGTQLSVL.

This clonotype was picked up many times. The gene calls are TRBV28 and TRBJ1-6; D ambiguous. The CDR3 length is 12 residues. The V end lost 5 bases, the J end lost 8 bases, and 7 bases lay between the germline ends. Germline-derived CDR1 and CDR2 are MDHEN and SYDVKM. CDR3 loop: CASSPDDSPLHF. CDR3 sequence (DNA): TGTGCCAGCAGTCCAGACGATTCACCCCTCCACTTT. Full variable domain (missing parts from reference TRBV28 and TRBJ1-6): DVKVTQSSRYLVKRTGEKVFLECVQDMDHENMFWYRQDPGLGLRLIYFSYDVKMKEKGDIPEGYSVSREKKERFSLILESASTNQTSMYLCASSPDDSPLHFGNGTRLTVT.

This clonotype was counted ten times or more. This CDR3 reads CASSGQGLNEQYF. CDR3 DNA sequence: TGTGCCAGCAGCGGACAGGGGCTCAACGAGCAGTACTTC. This rearrangement joins TRBV9 to TRBJ2-7; TRBD1 agrees at 8 bases. CDR3 length: 13 residues. V shed 3 bases and J 5 bases; nucleotides not matched to a gene: 4. Germline assignment: CDR1 SGDLS and CDR2 YYNGEE. Full variable domain (remainder filled in from reference TRBV9 and TRBJ2-7): DSGVTQTPKHLITATGQRVTLRCSPRSGDLSVYWYQQSLDQGLQFLIQYYNGEERAKGNILERFSAQQFPDLHSELNLSSLELGDSALYFCASSGQGLNEQYFGPGTRLTVT.

The table lists this clonotype with many counts. This chain joins TRBV5-1 and TRBJ2-6; D is possibly TRBD1 (5 bases). CDR1 SGHRS and CDR2 YFSETQ come from the germline V gene. The CDR3 has 17 residues. V lost 0 bases to trimming and J lost 0 bases, with 10 bases between them. The CDR3 loop reads CASSLAAQDSGANVLTF. CDR3 DNA: TGCGCCAGCAGCTTGGCCGCACAGGACTCTGGGGCCAACGTCCTGACTTTC.

In this sample, this clonotype turned up many times. This chain's CDR3 is CASMNKNPASTDTQYF. The CDR3 nucleotides read TGTGCCAGCATGAACAAAAACCCCGCTAGCACAGATACGCAGTATTTT. The rearrangement uses TRBV11-2 and TRBJ2-3, with unresolved D. Deletions cut 7 bases from V and 0 bases from J, with 17 bases between. The CDR3 extends over 16 amino acids. Germline CDR1 SGHAT, CDR2 FQNNGV.

This clonotype has only a few counts. The chain is built from TRBV20-1 and TRBJ1-5; TRBD1 is a possible D gene (5 bases). Germline CDR1 reads DFQATT; CDR2 reads SNEGSKA (reference sequence). The V gene lost 6 bases and the J gene lost 4 bases, with 19 bases spanning the gap. This CDR3 comprises 15 residues. The CDR3 loop is CSARQGGQINQPQHF. The CDR3 DNA reads TGCAGTGCAAGGCAGGGAGGGCAAATTAATCAGCCCCAGCATTTT.

This chain uses TRBV15 with TRBJ1-5; D is possibly TRBD1 (5 bases). The V end was cut by 0 bases, the J end by 7 bases, with 13 bases between. The CDR3 is 15 amino acids. Germline CDR1 and CDR2: LNHNV and YYDKDF (reference sequence). The CDR3 DNA is TGTGCCACCAGCAGAGATCGGGGGAAAGGGCAGCCCCAGCATTTT. Its protein product is CATSRDRGKGQPQHF.

The chain has TRBV7-9 and TRBJ2-7; possible D gene TRBD2, 5 bases. This CDR3 has 13 amino acids. Germline CDR1 is SEHNR and CDR2 is FQNEAQ (reference sequence). Trimming pared 3 bases from V and 3 bases from J, leaving 9 bases between. CDR3 DNA: TGTGCCAGCAGCTTCGCGGGTCTCTACGAGCAGTACTTC. Translating it yields CASSFAGLYEQYF.

This clonotype was observed many times. This chain connects TRBV27 to TRBJ2-7; 7 bases are shared with TRBD2. Germline V gives CDR1 MNHEY, CDR2 SMNVEV (reference sequence). The trim removed 2 bases at V and 2 bases at J, leaving 6 bases unmatched. The CDR3 consists of 15 residues. The CDR3 loop reads CASSLMVAGTYEQYF. The CDR3 DNA is TGTGCCAGCAGTTTAATGGTAGCGGGTACCTACGAGCAGTACTTC.

This clonotype was counted at least ten times. Its ends do not fully match the called genes, so a read error is possible. The rearrangement joins TRBV7-8 to TRBJ2-1, with D unclear. Germline V gene data show CDR1 as SGHVS and CDR2 as FQNEAQ. The CDR3 extends over 12 amino acids. CDR3 nucleotide sequence: TGTGCCAGCAGTTTAGATCACAATGAGCAGTTCTTC. It specifies CASSLDHNEQFF.

At least ten counts were recorded for this clonotype. V gene TRBV28 combines with J gene TRBJ2-7; D uncertain. Germline assignment: CDR1 MDHEN and CDR2 SYDVKM. Trimming left V 3 bases short and J 1 base short, with 13 bases between. This CDR3 is 15 amino acids long. The CDR3 here is CASSFIGPGSYEQYF. In DNA, the CDR3 is TGTGCCAGCAGTTTCATCGGTCCGGGTTCCTACGAGCAGTACTTC.

A few counts support this clonotype. This chain connects TRBV28 to TRBJ1-2; D is possibly TRBD1 (5 bases). Trimming stripped 11 bases from V and 1 base from J, with 20 bases between. Germline assignment: CDR1 MDHEN and CDR2 SYDVKM. This CDR3 comprises 15 residues. For the CDR3, the DNA is TGTGCCGCCCACCCGCCTGGGGGAATTAACTATGGCTACACCTTC. Translating it yields CAAHPPGGINYGYTF.

This clonotype was observed a few times. V usage is TRBV9 and J usage is TRBJ1-3, with TRBD1 matching 7 bases. V was pared by 2 bases and J by 2 bases, with 7 bases of the junction left unmatched. This CDR3 is 16 amino acids long. Looked up from germline, CDR1 is SGDLS and CDR2 is YYNGEE. The CDR3 is CASSVSPTGTGNTIYF. In nucleotides, the CDR3 is TGTGCCAGCAGCGTTAGCCCGACAGGGACTGGAAACACCATATATTTT.

This clonotype was recorded at least ten times. The chain recombines TRBV24-1 with TRBJ1-2; 8 positions match TRBD1. Trimming cost V 6 bases and J 8 bases; bases outside gene matches: 10. Germline CDR1 is KGHDR and CDR2 is SFDVKD. The CDR3 extends over 14 amino acids. CDR3 residues: CATSSDRASGGYTF. In nucleotides, the CDR3 is TGTGCCACCAGTTCGGACAGGGCTTCTGGAGGCTACACCTTC.

This clonotype was seen a few times. The V gene is TRBV7-6, the J gene TRBJ2-7; 8 bases align to TRBD1. The CDR3 runs to 15 residues. The ends lost 5 bases at V and 7 bases at J; junction bases unmatched: 13. Germline assignment: CDR1 SGHVS and CDR2 FNYEAQ. The CDR3 coding sequence is TGTGCCAGCAGCCAGGGGGCGGGAAGGGTTGGTGAGCAGTACTTC. Translation: CASSQGAGRVGEQYF.

This clonotype was counted at least ten times. The J gene is TRBJ2-7, the V gene TRBV30; TRBD1 is a possible D gene (6 bases). The length of the CDR3 is 14 residues. Germline V lookup: CDR1 GTSNPN, CDR2 SVGIG (reference sequence). Trimming pared 3 bases from V and 2 bases from J, leaving 14 bases between. The CDR3 DNA is TGTGCCTGGAGGCCCTGGTCAGGGGCCTACGAGCAGTACTTC. Its protein is CAWRPWSGAYEQYF. The whole variable domain, remainder taken from reference TRBV30 and TRBJ2-7, is SQTIHQWPATLVQPVGSPLSLECTVEGTSNPNLYWYRQAAGRGLQLLFYSVGIGQISSEVPQNLSASRPQDRQFILSSKKLLLSDSGFYLCAWRPWSGAYEQYFGPGTRLTVT.

The chain has TRBV30 and TRBJ1-1; no clear D gene. Trimming removed 0 bases from V and 3 bases from J, with 8 bases in between. The CDR3 runs 13 residues. Germline V gene sequence: CDR1 GTSNPN, CDR2 SVGIG (reference sequence). The DNA for the CDR3 is TGTGCCTGGAGTGTAGGACGGGACACTGAAGCTTTCTTT. Residues: CAWSVGRDTEAFF. Combining the CDR3 with reference TRBV30 and TRBJ1-1 gives the whole variable domain SQTIHQWPATLVQPVGSPLSLECTVEGTSNPNLYWYRQAAGRGLQLLFYSVGIGQISSEVPQNLSASRPQDRQFILSSKKLLLSDSGFYLCAWSVGRDTEAFFGQGTRLTVV.

This clonotype was seen only a few times. The chain joins TRBV7-9 to TRBJ1-1; D is possibly TRBD1 (6 bases). The CDR3 spans 14 residues. Trimming shortened V by 5 bases and J by 1 base, and 11 bases separated the two germline ends. Germline CDR1 SEHNR, CDR2 FQNEAQ (reference sequence). This chain's CDR3 is CASSGGASNTEAFF. The CDR3, as DNA: TGTGCCAGCAGCGGGGGGGCCTCGAACACTGAAGCTTTCTTT.

The rearrangement joins TRBV4-1 to TRBJ1-2, with D possibly being TRBD1 (5 bases). The CDR3 runs 14 residues. Trimming took 1 base from V and 9 from J, leaving 15 bases between them. The germline V gene has CDR1 MGHRA and CDR2 YSYEKL. CDR3 protein: CASSQAVGGYSYTF. In DNA form, the CDR3 reads TGCGCCAGCAGCCAAGCCGTGGGGGGGTATAGCTACACCTTC.

This clonotype was seen ten or more times. Here the CDR3 DNA reads TGTGCCAGCAGTTTAGGGGCGGGGCCCAGGAATGAGCAGTTCTTC. Translating gives CASSLGAGPRNEQFF. V gene TRBV27 combines with J gene TRBJ2-1; D is possibly TRBD2 (6 bases). CDR1 is MNHEY, CDR2 SMNVEV, per germline (reference sequence). CDR3 length: 15 amino acids. With 2 bases removed from V and 7 bases from J, the gap between germline ends came to 15 bases.

In this sample, this clonotype turned up many times. This sequence joins TRBV30 and TRBJ2-7, with 7 bases identical to TRBD2. In germline, CDR1 is GTSNPN, CDR2 SVGIG (reference sequence). The junction had 5 bases not matched to a gene; V was cut back by 1 base and J by 8 bases. The CDR3 runs to 12 residues. In DNA form, the CDR3 reads TGTGCCTGGAGTGACCTAGCGGAGAAGCAGTACTTC. Its translation: CAWSDLAEKQYF. Complete variable domain (other parts from reference TRBV30 and TRBJ2-7): SQTIHQWPATLVQPVGSPLSLECTVEGTSNPNLYWYRQAAGRGLQLLFYSVGIGQISSEVPQNLSASRPQDRQFILSSKKLLLSDSGFYLCAWSDLAEKQYFGPGTRLTVT.

The table lists this clonotype with many counts. The chain carries TRBV20-1 and TRBJ2-7; a weak D match, TRBD2 (6 bases). Germline V gives CDR1 DFQATT, CDR2 SNEGSKA (reference sequence). Trimming took off 3 bases at V and 5 bases at J, with 20 bases between the two ends. The CDR3 extends over 15 amino acids. CDR3 sequence (DNA): TGCAGTGCTAGTTGGGCGGGGACCCTAGGTGACGAGCAGTACTTC. It encodes CSASWAGTLGDEQYF.

This clonotype was counted at least ten times. This chain uses TRBV20-1 with TRBJ1-5; no clear D gene. Germline V CDR1 and CDR2: DFQATT, SNEGSKA (reference sequence). This CDR3 contains 16 residues. The germline V and J ends were trimmed by 0 bases and 7 bases, with 19 bases remaining between them. CDR3 nucleotides: TGCAGTGCTAGAGATCTGGGCAGGTCCTACCCCCAGCCCCAGCATTTT. This gives the protein CSARDLGRSYPQPQHF.

This clonotype occurred many times. The V gene is TRBV12-3 or TRBV12-4, the J gene TRBJ1-2, with D hard to call. The CDR3 consists of 13 residues. V was pared by 2 bases and J by 2 bases, with 6 bases between. CDR3 DNA: TGTGCCAGCAGTTTACCAGAAAACTATGGCTACACCTTC. It translates to CASSLPENYGYTF.